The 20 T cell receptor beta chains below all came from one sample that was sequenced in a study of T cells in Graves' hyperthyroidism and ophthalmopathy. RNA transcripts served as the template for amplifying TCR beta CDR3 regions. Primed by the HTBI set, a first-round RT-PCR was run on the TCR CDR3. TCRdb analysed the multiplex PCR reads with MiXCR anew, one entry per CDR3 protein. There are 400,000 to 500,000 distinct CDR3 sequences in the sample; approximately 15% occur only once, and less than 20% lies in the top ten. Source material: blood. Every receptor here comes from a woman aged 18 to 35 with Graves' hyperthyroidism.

CDR3 in DNA: TGCGCCAGCAGCTTGGGGCTGACTAGCGGGGCACTCACAGATACGCAGTATTTT. Residues: CASSLGLTSGALTDTQYF. The chain combines TRBV5-1 with TRBJ2-3, with TRBD2 identical over 11 bases. In germline, CDR1 is SGHRS, CDR2 YFSETQ. V gave up 0 bases and J gave up 2 bases; unmatched junction bases: 8. There are 18 residues in the CDR3.

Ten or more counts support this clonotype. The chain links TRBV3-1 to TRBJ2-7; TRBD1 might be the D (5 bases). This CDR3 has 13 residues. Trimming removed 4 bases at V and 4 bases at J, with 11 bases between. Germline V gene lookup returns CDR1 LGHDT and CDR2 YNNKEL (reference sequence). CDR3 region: CASSRAQGYEQYV. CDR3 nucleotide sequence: TGTGCCAGCAGCCGAGCGCAGGGTTACGAGCAGTACGTC.

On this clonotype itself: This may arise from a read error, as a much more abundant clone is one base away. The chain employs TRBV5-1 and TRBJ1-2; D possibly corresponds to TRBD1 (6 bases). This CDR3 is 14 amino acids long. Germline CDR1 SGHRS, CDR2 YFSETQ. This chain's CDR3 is CAGSPGGNGYGYTF. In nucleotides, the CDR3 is TGCGCCGGCAGCCCTGGGGGCAATGGCTATGGCTACACCTTC.

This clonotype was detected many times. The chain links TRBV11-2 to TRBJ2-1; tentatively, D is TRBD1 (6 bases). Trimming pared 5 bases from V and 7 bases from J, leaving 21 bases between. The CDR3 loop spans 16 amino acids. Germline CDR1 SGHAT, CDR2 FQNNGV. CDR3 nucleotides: TGTGCCAGCAGCCCCAGTCGGGCAGGGGTTCGAAATGAGCAGTTCTTC. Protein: CASSPSRAGVRNEQFF.

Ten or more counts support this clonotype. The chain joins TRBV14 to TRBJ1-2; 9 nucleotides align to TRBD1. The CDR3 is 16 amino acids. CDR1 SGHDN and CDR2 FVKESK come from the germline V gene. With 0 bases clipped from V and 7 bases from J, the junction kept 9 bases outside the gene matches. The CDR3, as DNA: TGTGCCAGCAGCCAAGAGAGGGGGACAGGGACAAGTGGCTACACCTTC. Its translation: CASSQERGTGTSGYTF.

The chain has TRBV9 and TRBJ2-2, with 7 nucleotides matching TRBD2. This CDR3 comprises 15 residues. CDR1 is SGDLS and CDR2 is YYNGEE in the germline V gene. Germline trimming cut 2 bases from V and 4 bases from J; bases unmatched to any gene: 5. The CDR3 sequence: CASSVAGEGTGELFF. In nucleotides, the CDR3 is TGTGCCAGCAGCGTCGCGGGGGAAGGCACCGGGGAGCTGTTTTTT.

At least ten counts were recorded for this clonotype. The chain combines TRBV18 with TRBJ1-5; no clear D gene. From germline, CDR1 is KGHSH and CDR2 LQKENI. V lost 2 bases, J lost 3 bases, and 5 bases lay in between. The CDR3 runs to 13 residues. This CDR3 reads CASSPGINQPQHF. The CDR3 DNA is TGTGCCAGCTCACCAGGTATCAATCAGCCCCAGCATTTT.

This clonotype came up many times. CDR3 region: CASTGALYGYTF. CDR3 nucleotide sequence: TGTGCCAGCACGGGGGCCCTCTATGGCTACACCTTC. The chain employs TRBV2 and TRBJ1-2, with D tentatively TRBD1 (6 bases). This CDR3 is 12 amino acids long. Trimming took off 7 bases at V and 4 bases at J, with 10 bases between the two ends. The germline V gene encodes CDR1 SNHLY and CDR2 FYNNEI.

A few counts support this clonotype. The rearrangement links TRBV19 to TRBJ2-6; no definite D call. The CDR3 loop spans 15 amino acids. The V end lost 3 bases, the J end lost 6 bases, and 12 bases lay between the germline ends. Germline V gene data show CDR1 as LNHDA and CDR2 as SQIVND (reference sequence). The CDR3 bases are TGTGCCAGTAGTATGGCACTTTGGGCGGCCAACGTCCTGACTTTC. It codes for CASSMALWAANVLTF. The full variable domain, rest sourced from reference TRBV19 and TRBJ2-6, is DGGITQSPKYLFRKEGQNVTLSCEQNLNHDAMYWYRQDPGQGLRLIYYSQIVNDFQKGDIAEGYSVSREKKESFPLTVTSAQKNPTAFYLCASSMALWAANVLTFGAGSRLTVL.

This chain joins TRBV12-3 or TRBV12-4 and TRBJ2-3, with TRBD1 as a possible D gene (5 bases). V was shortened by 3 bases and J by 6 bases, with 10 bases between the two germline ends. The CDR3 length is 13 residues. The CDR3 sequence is CASSFGARDTQYF. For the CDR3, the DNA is TGTGCCAGCAGTTTTGGGGCCCGGGATACGCAGTATTTT.

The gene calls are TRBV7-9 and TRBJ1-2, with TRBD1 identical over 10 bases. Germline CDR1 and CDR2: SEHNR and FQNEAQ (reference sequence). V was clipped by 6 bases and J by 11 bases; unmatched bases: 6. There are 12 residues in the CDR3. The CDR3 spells CASSMDRGEYTF. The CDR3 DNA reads TGTGCCAGCAGTATGGACAGGGGGGAATACACCTTC.

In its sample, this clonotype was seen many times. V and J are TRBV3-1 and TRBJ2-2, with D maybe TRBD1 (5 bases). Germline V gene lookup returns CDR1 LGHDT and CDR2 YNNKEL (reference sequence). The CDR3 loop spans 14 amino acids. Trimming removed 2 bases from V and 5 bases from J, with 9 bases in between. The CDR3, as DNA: TGTGCCAGCAGCCAACCGCCAGGGACCGGGGAGCTGTTTTTT. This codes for CASSQPPGTGELFF.

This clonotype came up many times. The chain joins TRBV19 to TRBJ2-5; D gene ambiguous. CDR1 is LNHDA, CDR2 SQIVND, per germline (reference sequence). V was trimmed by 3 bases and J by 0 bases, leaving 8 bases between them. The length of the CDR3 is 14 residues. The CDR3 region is CASSMRQNQETQYF. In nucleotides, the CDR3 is TGTGCCAGTAGTATGCGACAAAACCAAGAGACCCAGTACTTC. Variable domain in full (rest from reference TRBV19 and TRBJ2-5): DGGITQSPKYLFRKEGQNVTLSCEQNLNHDAMYWYRQDPGQGLRLIYYSQIVNDFQKGDIAEGYSVSREKKESFPLTVTSAQKNPTAFYLCASSMRQNQETQYFGPGTRLLVL.

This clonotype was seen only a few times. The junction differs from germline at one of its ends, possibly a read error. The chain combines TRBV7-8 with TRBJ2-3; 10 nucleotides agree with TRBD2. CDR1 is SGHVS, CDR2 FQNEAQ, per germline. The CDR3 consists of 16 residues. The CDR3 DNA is TGTGCCAGCAGCTTACCGGCTAGCGGGAGTCCAGATACGCGGTATTTT. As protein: CASSLPASGSPDTRYF.

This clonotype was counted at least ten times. Here the CDR3 reads CASSINREEQFF. The DNA for the CDR3 is TGTGCCAGTAGTATTAACAGGGAAGAGCAGTTCTTC. The genes are TRBV19 and TRBJ2-1, with D possibly TRBD1 on 6 matching bases. This CDR3 has 12 residues. V lost 3 bases, J lost 10 bases, and 10 bases lay in between. Looked up from germline, CDR1 is LNHDA and CDR2 is SQIVND (reference sequence).

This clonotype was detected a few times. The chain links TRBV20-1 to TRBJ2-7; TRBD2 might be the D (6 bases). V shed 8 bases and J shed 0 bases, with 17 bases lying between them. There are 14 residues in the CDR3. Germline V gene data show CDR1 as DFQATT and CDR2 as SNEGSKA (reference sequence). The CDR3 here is CSSKERASSYEQYV. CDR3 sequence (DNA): TGCAGTTCTAAAGAGCGGGCGAGCTCCTACGAGCAGTACGTC.

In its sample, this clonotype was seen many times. DNA for the CDR3: TGCAGTGCTGAACTAGCGGGGGGGCGGAAGGAGCAGTTCTTC. This gives the protein CSAELAGGRKEQFF. The rearrangement uses TRBV20-1 and TRBJ2-1; 13 nucleotides agree with TRBD2. V lost 5 bases, J lost 10 bases, and 8 bases stayed unmatched. Germline V CDR1 and CDR2: DFQATT, SNEGSKA (reference sequence). CDR3 length: 14 amino acids.

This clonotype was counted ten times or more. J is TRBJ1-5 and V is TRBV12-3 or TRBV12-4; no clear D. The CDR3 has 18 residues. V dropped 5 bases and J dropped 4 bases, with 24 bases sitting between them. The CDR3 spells CASSLKSGIQAWNQPQHF. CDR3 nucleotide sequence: TGTGCCAGCAGTCTCAAATCGGGGATCCAGGCTTGGAATCAGCCCCAGCATTTT.

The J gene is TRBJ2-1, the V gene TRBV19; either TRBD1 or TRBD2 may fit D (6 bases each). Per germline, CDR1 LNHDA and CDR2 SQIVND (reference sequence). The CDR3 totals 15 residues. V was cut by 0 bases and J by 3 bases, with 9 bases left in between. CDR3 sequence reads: CASSIEQGGYNEQFF. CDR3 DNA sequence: TGTGCCAGTAGTATAGAACAGGGAGGCTACAATGAGCAGTTCTTC.

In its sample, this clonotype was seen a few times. This CDR3 reads CASSQTSRRELFF. CDR3 DNA: TGCGCCAGCAGCCAAACCTCCCGGAGGGAGCTGTTTTTT. The chain couples TRBV4-1 to TRBJ2-2; D is unclear. Trimming removed 2 bases at V and 9 bases at J, with 10 bases between. The germline V gene has CDR1 MGHRA and CDR2 YSYEKL. This CDR3 is 13 amino acids long.